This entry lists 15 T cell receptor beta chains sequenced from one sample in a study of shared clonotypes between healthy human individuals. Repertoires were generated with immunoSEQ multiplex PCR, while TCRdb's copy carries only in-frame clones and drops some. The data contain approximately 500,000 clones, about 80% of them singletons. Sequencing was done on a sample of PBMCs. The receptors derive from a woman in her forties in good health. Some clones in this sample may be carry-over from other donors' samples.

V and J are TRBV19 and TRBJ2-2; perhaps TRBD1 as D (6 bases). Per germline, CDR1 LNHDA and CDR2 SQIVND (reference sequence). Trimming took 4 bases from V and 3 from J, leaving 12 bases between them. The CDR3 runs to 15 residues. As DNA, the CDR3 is TGTGCCAGTAGTAATCAGGGGATACACACCGGGGAGCTGTTTTTT. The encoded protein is CASSNQGIHTGELFF.

DNA for the CDR3: TGTGCCAGCTCACCTGCGGCGGGAGGGCCTTTTAGCATTCAGTACTTC. Protein sequence: CASSPAAGGPFSIQYF. This chain uses TRBV18 with TRBJ2-4; 9 nucleotides agree with TRBD2. Per germline, CDR1 KGHSH and CDR2 LQKENI. The trim removed 3 bases at V and 9 bases at J, leaving 12 bases unmatched. This CDR3 spans 16 amino acids.

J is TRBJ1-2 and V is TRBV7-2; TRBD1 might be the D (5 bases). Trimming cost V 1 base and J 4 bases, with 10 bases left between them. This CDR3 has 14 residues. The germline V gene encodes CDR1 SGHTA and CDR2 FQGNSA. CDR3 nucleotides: TGTGCCAGCAGCTTAGTTGGGGGGAGCTATGGCTACACCTTC. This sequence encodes CASSLVGGSYGYTF.

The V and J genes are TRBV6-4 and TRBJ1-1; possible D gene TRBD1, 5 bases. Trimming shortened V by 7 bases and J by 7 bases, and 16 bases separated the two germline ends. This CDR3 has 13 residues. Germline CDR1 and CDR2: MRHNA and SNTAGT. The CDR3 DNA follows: TGTGCCAGCAACGCGGACGAGGGGCGTGAAGCTTTCTTT. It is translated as CASNADEGREAFF.

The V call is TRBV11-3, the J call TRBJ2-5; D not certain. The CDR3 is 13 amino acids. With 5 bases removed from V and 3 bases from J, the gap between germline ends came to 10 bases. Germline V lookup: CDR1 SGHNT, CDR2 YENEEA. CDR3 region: CASSRRREETQYF. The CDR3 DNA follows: TGTGCCAGCAGCCGGCGCCGAGAAGAGACCCAGTACTTC.

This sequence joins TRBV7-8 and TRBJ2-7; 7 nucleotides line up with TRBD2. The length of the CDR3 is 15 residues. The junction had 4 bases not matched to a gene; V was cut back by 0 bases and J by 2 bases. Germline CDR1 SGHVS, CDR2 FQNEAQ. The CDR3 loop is CASSLAGRGAYEQYF. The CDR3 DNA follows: TGTGCCAGCAGCTTAGCGGGGAGGGGCGCCTACGAGCAGTACTTC.

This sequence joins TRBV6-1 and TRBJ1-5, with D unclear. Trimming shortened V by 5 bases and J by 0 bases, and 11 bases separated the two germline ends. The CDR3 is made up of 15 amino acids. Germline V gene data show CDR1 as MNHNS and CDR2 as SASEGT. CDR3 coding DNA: TGTGCCAGCAGTATCCAGGATAATAGCAATCAGCCCCAGCATTTT. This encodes CASSIQDNSNQPQHF.

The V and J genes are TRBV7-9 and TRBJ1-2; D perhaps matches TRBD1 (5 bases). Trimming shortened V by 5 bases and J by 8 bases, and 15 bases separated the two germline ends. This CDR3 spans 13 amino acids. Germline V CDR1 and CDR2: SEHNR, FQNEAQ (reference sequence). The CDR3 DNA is TGTGCCAGCAGCCCTCAGGGTGATCAAGGCTACACCTTC. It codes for CASSPQGDQGYTF.

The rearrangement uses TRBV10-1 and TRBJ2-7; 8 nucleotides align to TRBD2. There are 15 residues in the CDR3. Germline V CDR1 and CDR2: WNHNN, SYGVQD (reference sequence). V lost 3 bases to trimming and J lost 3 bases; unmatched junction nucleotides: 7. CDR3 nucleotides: TGCGCCAGCAGTGAAAGTCGGGAGGGAGACTACGAGCAGTACTTC. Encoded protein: CASSESREGDYEQYF.

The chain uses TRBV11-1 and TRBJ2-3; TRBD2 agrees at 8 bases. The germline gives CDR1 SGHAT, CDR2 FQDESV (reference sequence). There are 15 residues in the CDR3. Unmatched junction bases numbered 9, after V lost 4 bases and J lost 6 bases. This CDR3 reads CASSWGAGAPDTQYF. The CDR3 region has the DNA TGTGCCAGCAGCTGGGGAGCGGGAGCCCCCGATACGCAGTATTTT.

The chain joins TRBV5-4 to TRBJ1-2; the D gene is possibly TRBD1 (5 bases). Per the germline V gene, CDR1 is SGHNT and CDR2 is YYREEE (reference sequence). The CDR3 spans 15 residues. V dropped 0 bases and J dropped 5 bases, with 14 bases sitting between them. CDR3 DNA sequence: TGTGCCAGCAGCTTGGGCCAGGGCGCAAGGTATGGCTACACCTTC. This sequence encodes CASSLGQGARYGYTF.

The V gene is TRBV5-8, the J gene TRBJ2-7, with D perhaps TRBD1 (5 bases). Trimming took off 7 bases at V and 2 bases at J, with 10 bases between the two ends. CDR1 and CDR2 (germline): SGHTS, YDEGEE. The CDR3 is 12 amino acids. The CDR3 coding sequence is TGTGCCAGCGGACCGACAGCCTACGAGCAGTACTTC. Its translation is CASGPTAYEQYF.

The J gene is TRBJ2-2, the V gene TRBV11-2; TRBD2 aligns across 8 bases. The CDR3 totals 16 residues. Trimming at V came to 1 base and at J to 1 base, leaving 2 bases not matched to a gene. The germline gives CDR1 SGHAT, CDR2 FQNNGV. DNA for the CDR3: TGTGCCAGCAGCTTAGCGCTAGCGGGGAACACCGGGGAGCTGTTTTTT. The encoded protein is CASSLALAGNTGELFF.

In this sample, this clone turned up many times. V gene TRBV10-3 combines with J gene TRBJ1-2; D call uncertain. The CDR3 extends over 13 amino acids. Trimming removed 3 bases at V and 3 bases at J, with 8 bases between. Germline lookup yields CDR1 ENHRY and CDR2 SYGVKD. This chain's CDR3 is CAISDMWDYGYTF. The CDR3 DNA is TGTGCCATCAGTGATATGTGGGACTATGGCTACACCTTC.

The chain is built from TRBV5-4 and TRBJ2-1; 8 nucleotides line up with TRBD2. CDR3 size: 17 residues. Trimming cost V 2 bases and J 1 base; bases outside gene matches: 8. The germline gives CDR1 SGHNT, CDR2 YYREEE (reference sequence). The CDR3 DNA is TGTGCCAGCAGCTTCGGGTCTAGCGGGCGATCCTACAATGAGCAGTTCTTC. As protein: CASSFGSSGRSYNEQFF.